Here is one TCR beta chain with its context. The data are from a study of technical replicates of blood from a handful of donors. The CDR3 contains 15 residues. Per the germline V gene, CDR1 is SNHLY and CDR2 is FYNNEI. V lost 6 bases to trimming and J lost 7 bases; unmatched junction nucleotides: 4. TCRdb keeps only in-frame clones here, not all; method: immunoSEQ multiplex PCR. The sample records about 69,000 clones, 80% to 90% being singletons. This clonotype originated in a human donor in good health. Some clones in this sample may be carry-over from other donors' samples. Material: PBMCs. The chain recombines TRBV2 with TRBJ2-1; 15 bases fit TRBD2. The CDR3 DNA reads TGTGCCAGCAGAGATGGGACTAGCGGGAGGAATGAGCAGTTCTTC. Translating it yields CASRDGTSGRNEQFF.